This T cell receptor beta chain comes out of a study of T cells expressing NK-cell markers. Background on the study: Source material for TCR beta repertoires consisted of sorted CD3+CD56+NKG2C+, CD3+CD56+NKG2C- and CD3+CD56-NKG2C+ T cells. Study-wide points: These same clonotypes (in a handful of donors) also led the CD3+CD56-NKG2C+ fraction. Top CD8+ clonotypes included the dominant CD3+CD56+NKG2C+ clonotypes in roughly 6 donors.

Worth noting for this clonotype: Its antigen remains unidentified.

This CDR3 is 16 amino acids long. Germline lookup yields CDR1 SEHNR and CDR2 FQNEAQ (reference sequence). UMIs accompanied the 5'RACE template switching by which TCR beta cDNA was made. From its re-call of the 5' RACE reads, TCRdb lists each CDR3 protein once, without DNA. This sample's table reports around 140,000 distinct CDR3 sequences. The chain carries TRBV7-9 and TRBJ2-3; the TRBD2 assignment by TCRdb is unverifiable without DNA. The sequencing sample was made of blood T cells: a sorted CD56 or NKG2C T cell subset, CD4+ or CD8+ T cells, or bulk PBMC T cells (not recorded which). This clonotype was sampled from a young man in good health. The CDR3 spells CASSFPSGESWGTQYF.